One sample yielded the 16 T cell receptor beta chains listed below, sequenced in a study of blood T cells in healthy people across ages. Using a J-beta primer mix together with a sample-barcoded 5' primer, a second PCR was run for roughly 7 to 12 cycles. Each CDR3 protein is one row after TCRdb ran MiXCR on the 5' RACE reads. The table lists hundreds of thousands of distinct CDR3 sequences, around 24% of them singletons, with around 10% in the top ten. The same specimen was also included in a second study, on T cells of mothers and their children.

The material sequenced was blood. The receptors stem from a boy aged 5-17 years in good health.

The gene calls are TRBV4-1 and TRBJ2-7; D tentatively reads TRBD1 or TRBD2 (5 bases each). This CDR3 has 16 amino acids. V was pared by 0 bases and J by 2 bases, with 14 bases between. Germline V gives CDR1 MGHRA, CDR2 YSYEKL. The CDR3 DNA is TGCGCCAGCAGCCAAGAACTAACGGGGACCACCTACGAGCAGTACTTC. Translated: CASSQELTGTTYEQYF.

The CDR3: CASSESRGPTEAFF. DNA for the CDR3: TGTGCCAGCAGTGAATCCCGGGGGCCTACTGAAGCTTTCTTT. The chain combines TRBV25-1 with TRBJ1-1; tentatively, D is TRBD1 (6 bases). Germline CDR1 MGHDK, CDR2 SYGVNS. The CDR3 contains 14 residues. V lost 1 base, J lost 5 bases, and 11 bases lay in between.

This clonotype has only a few counts. V usage is TRBV5-1 and J usage is TRBJ1-1, with 9 bases identical to TRBD1. The V segment lost 2 bases and the J segment 0 bases; nucleotides outside the gene matches: 5. The CDR3 runs 16 residues. Germline CDR1 is SGHRS and CDR2 is YFSETQ. CDR3 sequence: CASSFRQGELNTEAFF. For the CDR3, the DNA is TGCGCCAGCAGCTTTAGACAGGGGGAACTGAACACTGAAGCTTTCTTT.

V gene TRBV7-9 combines with J gene TRBJ2-7; D remains unclear. This CDR3 contains 14 residues. The V and J ends lost 4 bases and 0 bases respectively, with 10 bases between them. Germline assignment: CDR1 SEHNR and CDR2 FQNEAQ (reference sequence). The DNA of the CDR3 is TGTGCCAGCAGCTCGGACCCTAGCTCCTACGAGCAGTACTTC. Its protein is CASSSDPSSYEQYF.

The rearrangement links TRBV7-9 to TRBJ2-7; the D gene could be TRBD1 or TRBD2 (7 bases each). Trimming shortened V by 5 bases and J by 3 bases, and 29 bases separated the two germline ends. Germline V lookup: CDR1 SEHNR, CDR2 FQNEAQ (reference sequence). This CDR3 contains 19 residues. CDR3 sequence: CASSTRRGSGAWAIYEQYF. CDR3 bases: TGTGCCAGCAGCACTCGCAGGGGGAGCGGGGCTTGGGCAATCTACGAGCAGTACTTC.

The chain joins TRBV21-1 to TRBJ1-4; TRBD1 is the table's D call, not checked against the DNA. TRBV21-1 is a listed pseudogene. This CDR3 has 15 amino acids. In DNA, the CDR3 is TGTGCCAGCAGCCAAGATGACAGGGAAGGAGAAAAACTGTTTTTT. Its protein product is CASSQDDREGEKLFF.

This chain uses TRBV4-2 with TRBJ2-5; 8 bases match TRBD2. The J call may be in error: the DNA end matches TRBJ2-1 better. There are 14 residues in the CDR3. Germline V gene lookup returns CDR1 LGHNA and CDR2 YNFKEQ. CDR3 sequence reads: CASSQVGLVDEQFF. In DNA, the CDR3 is TGTGCCAGCAGCCAAGTGGGACTAGTCGATGAGCAGTTCTTC.

The chain joins TRBV3-1 to TRBJ2-1; 11 bases line up with TRBD2. J lost 4 bases, V lost 2 bases, and 1 base had no gene match. Germline CDR1 is LGHDT and CDR2 is YNNKEL (reference sequence). The CDR3 sequence is 15 residues long. The CDR3 DNA reads TGTGCCAGCAGCCAACCTAGCGGGGGGTACAATGAGCAGTTCTTC. It is translated as CASSQPSGGYNEQFF.

This clonotype was picked up a small number of times. V is TRBV5-1 and J is TRBJ2-4, with a weak D call TRBD2 (5 bases). CDR1 and CDR2 (germline): SGHRS, YFSETQ. V lost 0 bases, J lost 9 bases, and 13 bases lay in between. CDR3 length: 14 residues. Written as DNA, the CDR3 is TGCGCCAGCAGCTTGGGTGGAGTTGGGAGCATTCAGTACTTC. This sequence encodes CASSLGGVGSIQYF.

There are many counts of this clonotype. The chain recombines TRBV5-1 with TRBJ2-2; D gene uncertain. CDR1 and CDR2 (germline): SGHRS, YFSETQ. The V end was cut by 10 bases, the J end by 6 bases, with 16 bases between. The CDR3 consists of 13 residues. This CDR3 is CASSPDTAGELFF. CDR3 bases: TGCGCCTCCAGCCCCGACACAGCCGGGGAGCTGTTTTTT.

The chain carries TRBV20-1 and TRBJ2-3; no reliable D call. Trimming took off 0 bases at V and 2 bases at J, with 15 bases between the two ends. Germline values: CDR1 DFQATT, CDR2 SNEGSKA (reference sequence). CDR3 length equals 16 residues. CDR3 residues: CSARDLVSGNTDTQYF. The DNA of the CDR3 is TGCAGTGCTAGAGATCTGGTCTCCGGTAACACAGATACGCAGTATTTT.

This clonotype was counted only a few times. The gene calls are TRBV12-3 or TRBV12-4 and TRBJ2-1; D call uncertain. With 5 bases removed from V and 4 bases from J, the gap between germline ends came to 15 bases. The CDR3 has 15 residues. The CDR3 loop reads CASSPRTRGYNEQFF. CDR3 coding DNA: TGTGCCAGCAGTCCCCGGACCCGAGGTTACAATGAGCAGTTCTTC.

The chain uses TRBV14 and TRBJ2-7; D ambiguous. The V end was cut by 1 base, the J end by 6 bases, with 13 bases between. The CDR3 is made up of 14 amino acids. The germline V gene has CDR1 SGHDN and CDR2 FVKESK. This CDR3 reads CASSQGPGSGEQYF. DNA for the CDR3: TGTGCCAGCAGCCAAGGGCCCGGGTCGGGCGAGCAGTACTTC.

This clonotype was detected only a few times. This chain links TRBV4-3 with TRBJ2-1; TRBD2 agrees at 8 bases. Germline CDR1 and CDR2: LGHNA and YSLEER. The CDR3 spans 16 residues. V lost 4 bases, J lost 0 bases, and 5 bases stayed unmatched. CDR3 region: CASSLNSGTSYNEQFF. In nucleotides, the CDR3 is TGCGCCAGCAGCCTTAATAGCGGGACCTCCTACAATGAGCAGTTCTTC.

The J gene is TRBJ2-5, the V gene TRBV29-1; 9 nucleotides agree with TRBD2. From germline, CDR1 is SQVTM and CDR2 ANQGSEA. The CDR3 has 12 residues. With V trimmed by 7 bases and J by 4 bases, 4 bases remained unmatched. The CDR3 DNA sequence: TGCAGCGCTGGTAGCGGGGGAGAGACCCAGTACTTC. Protein sequence: CSAGSGGETQYF. Full variable domain (rest looked up from reference TRBV29-1 and TRBJ2-5): SAVISQKPSRDICQRGTSLTIQCQVDSQVTMMFWYRQQPGQSLTLIATANQGSEATYESGFVIDKFPISRPNLTFSTLTVSNMSPEDSSIYLCSAGSGGETQYFGPGTRLLVL.

This chain links TRBV20-1 with TRBJ2-1; TRBD1 agrees at 9 bases. Germline lookup yields CDR1 DFQATT and CDR2 SNEGSKA (reference sequence). Losses at the gene ends were 5 bases for V and 1 base for J; bases not matched to a gene: 3. This CDR3 is built from 14 residues. The CDR3 nucleotides read TGCAGTGCTGGGACAGGGTTTTCCTACAATGAGCAGTTCTTC. As protein: CSAGTGFSYNEQFF.